These T cell receptor beta chains were read from a single sample in a study of cytomegalovirus exposure and HLA in healthy donors. The protocol was immunoSEQ multiplex PCR, while the TCRdb copy is restricted to in-frame clones and leaves out a portion. The profile shows approximately 150,000 clones, around 75% of them singletons. The sequencing input was PBMCs. The receptors here all came from a female donor in good health and CMV-seronegative. Each CDR3 is given with its conserved first and last residue. The D gene is left open where the match is weak. Size tells how often a clone was seen (once, few, many) or the class of an expanded clone, and some rows leave it out.

J,D,size,V,DNA,CDR3
TRBJ2-7,NA,few,TRBV4-3,TGCGCCAGCAGCCAAGCGGGTAGGGGCGAGCAGTACTTC,CASSQAGRGEQYF
TRBJ1-1,TRBD1,once,TRBV19,TGTGCCAGTAGTATGGGACAGGGCGGTGGCACTGAAGCTTTCTTT,CASSMGQGGGTEAFF
TRBJ2-2,NA,NA,TRBV27,TGTGCCAGCAGTATTCGAGGAGGGGAGCTGTTTTTT,CASSIRGGELFF
TRBJ1-2,NA,few,TRBV18,TGTGCCAGCTCTCAAGAGGAGGGGATAGGTGGCTACACCTTC,CASSQEEGIGGYTF
TRBJ2-7,NA,NA,TRBV28,TGTGCCAGCAGTCCACGGGGACTCCGCTACGAGCAGTACTTC,CASSPRGLRYEQYF
TRBJ2-3,NA,NA,TRBV15,TGTGCCACCAGCAGAAAAGGGCGGGTAGACACAGATACGCAGTATTTT,CATSRKGRVDTDTQYF
TRBJ2-6,TRBD1,NA,TRBV7-9,TGTGCCAGCAGCCCTGGGACAGGGTCAACTGGGGCCAACGTCCTGACTTTC,CASSPGTGSTGANVLTF
TRBJ2-5,NA,NA,TRBV9,TGTGCCAGCAGCGTAACTAGCTCAGAGACCCAGTACTTC,CASSVTSSETQYF
TRBJ2-7,NA,NA,TRBV11-2,TGTGCCAGCAGCTTAACAGGGTCCGACTCCTACGAGCAGTACTTC,CASSLTGSDSYEQYF
TRBJ2-7,NA,NA,TRBV6-5,TGTGCCAGCAGTCCAGGGACACTAAGTGGGAACGAGCAGTACTTC,CASSPGTLSGNEQYF
TRBJ2-1,TRBD2,NA,TRBV2,TGTGCCAGCGATGCTAGCGGGATCAATGAGCAGTTCTTC,CASDASGINEQFF
TRBJ1-2,TRBD1,few,TRBV10-3,TGTGCCATCAGTCGGACAGGGCCAAACTATGGCTACACCTTC,CAISRTGPNYGYTF
TRBJ1-5,NA,few,TRBV28,TGTGCCAGCCAAACGTTGGGCAGTGCTCAGCCCCAGCATTTT,CASQTLGSAQPQHF
TRBJ2-1,NA,NA,TRBV7-2,TGTGCCAGCAGCTTCCTAGTCGTAAGCAATGAGCAGTTCTTC,CASSFLVVSNEQFF
TRBJ2-1,NA,NA,TRBV2,TGTGCCAGCAGTAACCGGGACTTTCAGTTCTTC,CASSNRDFQFF
TRBJ1-2,TRBD1,NA,TRBV7-8,TGTGCCAGCAGCTTGACAGGGAGAGACTATGGCTACACCTTC,CASSLTGRDYGYTF